These 4 T cell receptor beta chains came from one sample sequenced in a study of T-cell reconstitution after alpha-beta-depleted transplantation in children. Unique molecular identifiers were built into the TCRbeta library. MiXCR, run by TCRdb on the PCR reads, gives a single entry per CDR3 protein. The table records 83,000 or so distinct CDR3 sequences, roughly 8.3% of them present only once. Sequences were derived from PBMCs from the stem cell graft donor, sampled from the stem cell graft. Receptors were obtained from a human donor who donated a stem cell graft to a child with congenital amegakaryocytic thrombocytopenia.

The sample holds many counts of this clonotype. The V call is TRBV14, the J call TRBJ1-1; D unresolved. Germline CDR1 SGHDN, CDR2 FVKESK. V was cut by 2 bases and J by 3 bases, with 10 bases left in between. The CDR3 sequence is 14 residues long. The CDR3 bases are TGTGCCAGCAGCCAATTTTACGGTTACACTGAAGCTTTCTTT. It codes for CASSQFYGYTEAFF.

The rearrangement uses TRBV29-1 and TRBJ2-1; D uncertain. The V and J ends lost 4 bases and 7 bases respectively, with 5 bases between them. The CDR3 has 10 residues. Per germline, CDR1 SQVTM and CDR2 ANQGSEA. In DNA, the CDR3 is TGCAGCGTTGCCGGGAATGAGCAGTTCTTC. It codes for CSVAGNEQFF.

This clonotype was seen at least ten times. The chain uses TRBV9 and TRBJ2-3; 7 bases match TRBD2. The V gene's germline CDR1 is SGDLS and CDR2 YYNGEE. V shed 0 bases, J shed 1 base, and the junction held 5 bases outside the gene matches. CDR3 length: 16 residues. This CDR3 reads CASSVAPAGGTDTQYF. The CDR3, as DNA: TGTGCCAGCAGCGTAGCCCCCGCGGGGGGCACAGATACGCAGTATTTT.

This clonotype appeared a few times. This chain joins TRBV5-1 and TRBJ2-5; the D gene is possibly TRBD2 (5 bases). CDR3 size: 13 residues. Germline CDR1 and CDR2: SGHRS and YFSETQ. The ends were cut back, 4 bases at V and 0 bases at J, with 7 bases in the middle. CDR3 amino acids: CASSQTNQETQYF. The CDR3 coding sequence is TGCGCCAGCAGCCAGACTAACCAAGAGACCCAGTACTTC.